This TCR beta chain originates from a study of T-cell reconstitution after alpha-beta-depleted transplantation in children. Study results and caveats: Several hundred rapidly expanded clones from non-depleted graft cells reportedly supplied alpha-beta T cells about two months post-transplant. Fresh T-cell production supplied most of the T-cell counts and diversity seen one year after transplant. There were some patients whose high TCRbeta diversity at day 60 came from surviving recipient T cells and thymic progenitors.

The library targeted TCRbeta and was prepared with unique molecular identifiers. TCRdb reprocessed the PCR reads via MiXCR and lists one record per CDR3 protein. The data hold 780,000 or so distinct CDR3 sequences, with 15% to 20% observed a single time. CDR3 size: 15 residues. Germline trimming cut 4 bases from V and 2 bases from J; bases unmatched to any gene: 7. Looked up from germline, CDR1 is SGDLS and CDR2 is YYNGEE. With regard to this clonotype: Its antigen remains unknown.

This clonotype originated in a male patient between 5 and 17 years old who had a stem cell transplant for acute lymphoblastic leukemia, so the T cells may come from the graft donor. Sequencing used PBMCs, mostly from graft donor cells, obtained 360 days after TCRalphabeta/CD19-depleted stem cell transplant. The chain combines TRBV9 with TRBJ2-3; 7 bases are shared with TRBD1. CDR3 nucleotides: TGTGCCAGCAGCCGGGACAGACCCCCCACAGATACGCAGTATTTT. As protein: CASSRDRPPTDTQYF.